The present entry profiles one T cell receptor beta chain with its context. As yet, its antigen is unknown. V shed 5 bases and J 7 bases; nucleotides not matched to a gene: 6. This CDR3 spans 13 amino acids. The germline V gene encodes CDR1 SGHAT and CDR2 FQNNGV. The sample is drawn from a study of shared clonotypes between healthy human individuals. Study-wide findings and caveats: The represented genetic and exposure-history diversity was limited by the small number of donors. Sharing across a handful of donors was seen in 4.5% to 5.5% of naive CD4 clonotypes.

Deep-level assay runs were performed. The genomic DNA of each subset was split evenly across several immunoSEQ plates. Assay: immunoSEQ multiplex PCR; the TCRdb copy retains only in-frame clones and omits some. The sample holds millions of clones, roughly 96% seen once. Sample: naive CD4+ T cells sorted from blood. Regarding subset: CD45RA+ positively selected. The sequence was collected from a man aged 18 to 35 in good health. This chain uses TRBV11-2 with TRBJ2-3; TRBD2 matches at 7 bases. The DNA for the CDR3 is TGTGCCAGCAGCCCCGGGGGGAGTAATACGCAGTATTTT. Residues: CASSPGGSNTQYF.